This T cell receptor beta chain was documented in a study of identical twins. Study-wide findings and caveats: It was possible that invariant MAIT and iNKT cells partly confounded the zero-insertion analyses. Surplus twin overlap in beta out-of-frame sequences was less pronounced. The conclusions drew on cross-sectional statistical analysis instead of tracking the same donors.

TCRdb reprocessed the 5' RACE reads via MiXCR and lists one record per CDR3 protein. The top ten hold about 2% of the sample, which has approximately 690,000 distinct CDR3 sequences, roughly 6% seen once. In its sample, this clonotype was seen many times. Antigen unknown. Trimming cost V 0 bases and J 7 bases, with 11 bases left between them. Germline loops: CDR1 SGHRS, CDR2 YFSETQ. The CDR3 runs 14 residues. The TCR sequence derives from a man aged 18 to 35 in good health. The rearrangement joins TRBV5-1 to TRBJ2-1; TRBD2 is a possible D gene (5 bases). Sample: naive T cells sorted from blood. CDR3 nucleotide sequence: TGCGCCAGCAGCTTGGGGGGAGACGGTAATGAGCAGTTCTTC. Its translation: CASSLGGDGNEQFF.